Listed below are T cell receptor beta chains from one sample, sequenced in a study of blood T cell repertoires in COVID-19. Produced via immunoSEQ multiplex PCR; TCRdb's table is partial and in-frame only. In the table there are roughly 190,000 clones, around four fifths of which are singletons. Source material: peripheral blood. These receptor sequences come from a man in his fifties or sixties with active or convalescent COVID-19. Each CDR3 is given with its conserved first and last residue. D genes are given only for firm matches. Clone size, where shown, is once, few, many, or a class for clones that have expanded.

size,J,V,D,CDR3,DNA
.,TRBJ2-3,TRBV19,.,CASSPPLGLANTDTQYF,TGTGCCAGTAGTCCCCCCCTAGGGCTAGCGAACACAGATACGCAGTATTTT
.,TRBJ2-7,TRBV30,TRBD1,CASRQGAYEQYF,TGTGCCAGCAGACAGGGGGCATACGAGCAGTACTTC
.,TRBJ1-2,TRBV19,.,CASSTTSGGAYYGYTF,TGTGCCAGTAGTACCACCTCGGGGGGGGCTTACTATGGCTACACCTTC
.,TRBJ1-2,TRBV7-2,TRBD1,CASTVGRGQVGGYTF,TGTGCCAGCACCGTTGGACGGGGACAGGTGGGCGGCTACACCTTC
few,TRBJ2-3,TRBV29-1,.,CSEVQSNTDTQYF,TGCAGCGAAGTTCAGTCCAACACAGATACGCAGTATTTT
.,TRBJ2-7,TRBV30,TRBD1,CAWSPALGTGKLGGRGEQYF,TGTGCCTGGAGCCCCGCCTTGGGGACAGGGAAACTTGGGGGTCGAGGCGAGCAGTACTTC
once,TRBJ2-7,TRBV19,TRBD1,CASSNRDRGTGQYF,TGTGCCAGTAGTAACCGGGACAGGGGGACTGGGCAGTACTTC
few,TRBJ2-7,TRBV3-1/TRBV3-2,.,CASSLGGSGYEQYF,TGTGCCAGCAGCCTCGGTGGTAGCGGCTACGAGCAGTACTTC
.,TRBJ1-1,TRBV10-1,.,CASSVSVNTEAFF,TGCGCCAGCAGTGTTTCGGTGAACACTGAAGCTTTCTTT
.,TRBJ1-4,TRBV7-8,.,CASSLWATGDLTNEKLFF,TGTGCCAGCAGCTTATGGGCCACCGGGGACTTAACTAATGAAAAACTGTTTTTT
.,TRBJ2-7,TRBV7-9,.,CASSRNPGGKKYEQYF,TGTGCCAGCAGCCGTAATCCTGGGGGGAAGAAGTACGAGCAGTACTTC
.,TRBJ2-2,TRBV6-6,.,CASSSHSQGIGGELFF,TGTGCCAGCAGCTCGCACTCTCAGGGGATCGGCGGGGAGCTGTTTTTT
few,TRBJ1-5,TRBV10-3,TRBD1,CAISEGRGPGKPQHF,TGTGCCATCAGTGAGGGCAGGGGGCCGGGGAAGCCCCAGCATTTT
.,TRBJ2-1,TRBV10-3,TRBD1,CATTTGRSDNEQFF,TGTGCCACGACGACAGGGCGGTCGGACAATGAGCAGTTCTTC
.,TRBJ1-2,TRBV6-6,.,CASSSTNYGYTF,TGTGCCAGCAGTTCAACTAACTATGGCTACACCTTC
.,TRBJ1-5,TRBV7-6,TRBD1,CASSLGAGGYNQPQHF,TGTGCCAGCAGCTTAGGAGCAGGGGGTTACAATCAGCCCCAGCATTTT
.,TRBJ1-5,TRBV24-1,.,CATSDVGGVNQPQHF,TGTGCCACCAGTGATGTAGGGGGTGTCAATCAGCCCCAGCATTTT
.,TRBJ1-1,TRBV4-3,.,CASSQLARTEAFF,TGCGCCAGCAGCCAACTAGCGAGGACTGAAGCTTTCTTT
.,TRBJ1-2,TRBV5-4,TRBD1,CASSSGGLGGGDYGYTF,TGTGCCAGCAGCTCAGGGGGCCTAGGTGGGGGCGACTATGGCTACACCTTC
once,TRBJ2-5,TRBV4-2,.,CASSRRHGYQETQYF,TGTGCCAGCAGCCGAAGGCACGGGTACCAAGAGACCCAGTACTTC
.,TRBJ1-1,TRBV2,.,CASSEVRGTEAFF,TGTGCCAGCAGTGAGGTACGAGGGACTGAAGCTTTCTTT
.,TRBJ2-6,TRBV25-1,.,CASSIGTLVANVLTF,TGTGCCAGCAGCATAGGGACTCTGGTGGCCAACGTCCTGACTTTC
.,TRBJ2-6,TRBV5-4,.,CASSIFTGSGANVLTF,TGTGCCAGCAGCATTTTCACAGGGTCAGGGGCCAACGTCCTGACTTTC
few,TRBJ2-3,TRBV7-6,TRBD2,CASSWLAGGRIGTDTQYF,TGTGCCAGCAGCTGGCTAGCGGGGGGGAGGATTGGCACAGATACGCAGTATTTT
.,TRBJ2-3,TRBV10-1,TRBD2,CASTSGTSGSTQYF,TGCGCCAGCACCTCCGGGACTAGCGGCTCGACGCAGTATTTT
.,TRBJ2-7,TRBV7-9,.,CASSSMFGRPPHEQYF,TGTGCCAGCAGCTCCATGTTCGGCAGGCCCCCCCACGAGCAGTACTTC
few,TRBJ1-3,TRBV27,.,CASSPLRMRDSGNTIYF,TGTGCCAGCAGTCCACTAAGGATGCGAGACTCTGGAAACACCATATATTTT
.,TRBJ2-3,TRBV7-6,.,CASSSRMRDGDTQYF,TGTGCCAGCAGCTCCCGGATGAGGGATGGGGATACGCAGTATTTT
.,TRBJ1-5,TRBV5-1,.,CASSLAGYSNQPQHF,TGCGCCAGCAGCTTGGCAGGATATAGCAATCAGCCCCAGCATTTT
.,TRBJ1-2,TRBV12-3/TRBV12-4,.,CASSPQGYGYTF,TGTGCCAGCAGCCCCCAGGGCTATGGCTACACCTTC
once,TRBJ2-1,TRBV24-1,TRBD1,CATSAPDRGLDEQFF,TGTGCCACCAGTGCTCCGGACAGGGGGTTGGATGAGCAGTTCTTC
.,TRBJ2-2,TRBV5-1,.,CASSLARTGELFF,TGCGCCAGCAGCTTGGCCAGGACCGGGGAGCTGTTTTTT
.,TRBJ1-2,TRBV28,.,CASSLDEVYGYTF,TGTGCCAGCAGTTTAGATGAGGTCTATGGCTACACCTTC
.,TRBJ2-1,TRBV28,TRBD2,CASSFIAGDTYNEQFF,TGTGCCAGCAGTTTTATTGCGGGAGACACCTACAATGAGCAGTTCTTC
.,TRBJ1-4,TRBV27,.,CASSSEGEKLFF,TGTGCCAGCAGTTCCGAGGGCGAAAAACTGTTTTTT
many,TRBJ1-4,TRBV5-1,TRBD1,CASSLEFAGTGRKLFF,TGCGCCAGCAGCTTGGAATTTGCAGGGACAGGGAGGAAACTGTTTTTT
.,TRBJ2-1,TRBV5-1,TRBD2,CASSLDLAGTYQRWFF,TGCGCCAGCAGCTTGGACCTAGCGGGAACATATCAACGGTGGTTCTTC
.,TRBJ1-5,TRBV5-1,TRBD1,CASSHPAGTVNQPQHF,TGCGCCAGCAGCCACCCGGCCGGGACAGTCAATCAGCCCCAGCATTTT
.,TRBJ1-5,TRBV5-6,.,CASSSRDKGMIQPQHF,TGTGCCAGCAGCTCCCGGGACAAGGGGATGATTCAGCCCCAGCATTTT
once,TRBJ1-4,TRBV5-5,.,CASRPSGAPNEKLFF,TGTGCCAGCAGGCCTTCAGGGGCCCCTAATGAAAAACTGTTTTTT
.,TRBJ1-1,TRBV20-1,.,CSASSPVQGSTEAFF,TGCAGTGCTAGTTCCCCCGTCCAGGGGTCCACTGAAGCTTTCTTT
.,TRBJ2-7,TRBV28,TRBD2,CASSFHRDRIPGGYEQYF,TGTGCCAGCAGTTTCCATCGGGACCGCATCCCGGGAGGCTACGAGCAGTACTTC
.,TRBJ2-3,TRBV27,.,CASSPRDFTDTQYF,TGTGCCAGCAGCCCCCGGGACTTCACAGATACGCAGTATTTT